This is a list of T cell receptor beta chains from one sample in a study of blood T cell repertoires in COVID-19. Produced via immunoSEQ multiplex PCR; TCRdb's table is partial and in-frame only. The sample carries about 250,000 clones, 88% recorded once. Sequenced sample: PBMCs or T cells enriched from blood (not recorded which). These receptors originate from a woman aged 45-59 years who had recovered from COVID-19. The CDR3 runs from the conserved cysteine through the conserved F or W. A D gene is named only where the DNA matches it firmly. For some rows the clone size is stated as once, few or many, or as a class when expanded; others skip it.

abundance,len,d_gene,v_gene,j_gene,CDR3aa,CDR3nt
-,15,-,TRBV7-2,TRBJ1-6,CASSRPGLDGSPLHF,TGTGCCAGCAGCCGGCCGGGACTCGATGGTTCACCCCTCCACTTT
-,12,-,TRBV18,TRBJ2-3,CASSLGFDTQYF,TGTGCCAGCTCCCTAGGATTCGATACGCAGTATTTT
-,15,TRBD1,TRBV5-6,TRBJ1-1,CASSLLGQGASEAFF,TGTGCCAGCAGCTTGCTGGGACAGGGGGCGTCTGAAGCTTTCTTT
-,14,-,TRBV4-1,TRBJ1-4,CASSRQATNEKLFF,TGCGCCAGCAGCCGACAGGCAACTAATGAAAAACTGTTTTTT
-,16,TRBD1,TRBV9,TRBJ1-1,CASSVVGTGGRTEAFF,TGTGCCAGCAGCGTAGTCGGGACAGGGGGCCGTACTGAAGCTTTCTTT
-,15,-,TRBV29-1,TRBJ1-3,CSVSTATSSGNTIYF,TGCAGCGTTTCGACAGCGACGAGCTCTGGAAACACCATATATTTT
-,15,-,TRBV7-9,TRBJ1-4,CASSLSARANEKLFF,TGTGCCAGCAGCTTATCGGCTCGGGCTAATGAAAAACTGTTTTTT
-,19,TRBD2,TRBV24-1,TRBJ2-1,CATSGRTSGRSSSYNEQFF,TGTGCCACCAGTGGCAGGACTAGCGGGAGATCCAGCTCCTACAATGAGCAGTTCTTC
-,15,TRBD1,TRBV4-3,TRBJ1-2,CASSQVWGQIYGYTF,TGCGCCAGCAGCCAAGTATGGGGACAGATCTATGGCTACACCTTC
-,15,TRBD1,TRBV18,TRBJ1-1,CASLLRQGSDTEAFF,TGTGCCAGCCTTCTACGACAGGGGTCGGACACTGAAGCTTTCTTT
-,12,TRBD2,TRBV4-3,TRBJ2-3,CASSLREGMQYF,TGCGCCAGCAGCCTTAGGGAGGGGATGCAGTATTTT
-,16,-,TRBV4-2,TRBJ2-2,CASSQPARGRTGELFF,TGTGCCAGCAGCCAACCGGCCCGGGGAAGGACCGGGGAGCTGTTTTTT
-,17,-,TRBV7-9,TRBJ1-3,CASRPPDRGRDWNTIYF,TGTGCCAGCAGGCCCCCGGATCGGGGCAGGGACTGGAACACCATATATTTT
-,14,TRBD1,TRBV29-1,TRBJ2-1,CSVTTGGSYNEQFF,TGCAGCGTCACAACAGGGGGCTCCTACAATGAGCAGTTCTTC
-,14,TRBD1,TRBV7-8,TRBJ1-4,CASTWDRAIEKLFF,TGTGCCAGCACCTGGGACAGGGCGATTGAAAAACTGTTTTTT
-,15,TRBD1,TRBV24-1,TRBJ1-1,CATSAGTGVLTEAFF,TGTGCCACCAGTGCCGGAACAGGGGTTTTAACTGAAGCTTTCTTT
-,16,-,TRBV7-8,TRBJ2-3,CASSLWDSMGTDTQYF,TGTGCCAGCAGCCTTTGGGACTCCATGGGTACAGATACGCAGTATTTT
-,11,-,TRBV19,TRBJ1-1,CASKEGREAFF,TGTGCCAGTAAGGAAGGCAGGGAAGCTTTCTTT
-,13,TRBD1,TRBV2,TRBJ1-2,CASSDRGNYGYTF,TGTGCCAGCAGTGACAGGGGGAACTATGGCTACACCTTC
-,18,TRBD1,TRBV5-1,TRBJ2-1,CASSSGQGLVAGHNEQFF,TGCGCCAGCAGCTCGGGACAGGGGTTGGTAGCGGGGCACAATGAGCAGTTCTTC
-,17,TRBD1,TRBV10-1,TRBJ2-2,CASSESGQGRMTGELFF,TGCGCCAGCAGTGAGTCGGGACAGGGTAGAATGACCGGGGAGCTGTTTTTT
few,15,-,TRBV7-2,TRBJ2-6,CASSLQGAGANVLTF,TGTGCCAGCAGCCTACAGGGCGCTGGGGCCAACGTCCTGACTTTC
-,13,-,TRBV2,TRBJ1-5,CASRIRGEQPQHF,TGTGCCAGCAGGATACGGGGGGAGCAGCCCCAGCATTTT
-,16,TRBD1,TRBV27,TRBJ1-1,CASSSKDRGQGTEAFF,TGTGCCAGCAGTTCGAAGGACAGGGGTCAGGGGACTGAAGCTTTCTTT
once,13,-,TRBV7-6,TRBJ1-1,CASSSNRVGEAFF,TGTGCCAGCAGCAGCAACAGGGTGGGTGAAGCTTTCTTT
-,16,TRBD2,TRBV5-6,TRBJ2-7,CASSLRSGIVSYEQYF,TGTGCCAGCAGCTTGAGGAGCGGGATCGTCTCCTACGAGCAGTACTTC
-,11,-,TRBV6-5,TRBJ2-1,CASSASFHWFF,TGTGCCAGCAGCGCTAGTTTCCACTGGTTCTTC
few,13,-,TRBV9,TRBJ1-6,CASSIEQGRALHF,TGTGCCAGCAGCATTGAACAGGGTCGGGCCCTCCACTTT
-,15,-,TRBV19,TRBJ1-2,CASSTGGQANYGYTF,TGTGCCAGTTCTACCGGTGGTCAAGCTAACTATGGCTACACCTTC
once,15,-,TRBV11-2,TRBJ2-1,CASSPERALLSEQFF,TGTGCCAGCAGCCCCGAGAGGGCCCTCCTGAGTGAGCAGTTCTTC
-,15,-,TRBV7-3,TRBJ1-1,CASSLTSGIYTEAFF,TGTGCCAGCAGCTTAACATCCGGGATATACACTGAAGCTTTCTTT
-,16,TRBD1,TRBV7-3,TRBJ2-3,CASSLWTGSGTDTQYF,TGTGCCAGCAGCCTATGGACAGGCTCGGGCACAGATACGCAGTATTTT
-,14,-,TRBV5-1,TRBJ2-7,CASSLDRGSYEQYF,TGCGCCAGCAGCTTGGACCGGGGATCCTACGAGCAGTACTTC
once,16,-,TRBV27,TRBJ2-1,CASSRPDWLVYNEQFF,TGTGCCAGCAGCCGACCAGACTGGTTAGTCTACAATGAGCAGTTCTTC
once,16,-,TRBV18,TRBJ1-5,CASSPRAQLSNQPQHF,TGTGCCAGCTCACCACGCGCACAGCTTAGCAATCAGCCCCAGCATTTT
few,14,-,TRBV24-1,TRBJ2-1,CATSEDSKPNEQFF,TGTGCCACCAGTGAGGACAGTAAACCTAATGAGCAGTTCTTC
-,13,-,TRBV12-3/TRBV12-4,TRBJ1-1,CASRDSIGTEAFF,TGTGCCAGCAGGGACTCCATAGGGACTGAAGCTTTCTTT
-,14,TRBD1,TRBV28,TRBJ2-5,CASSFGQVRETQYF,TGTGCCAGCAGTTTCGGACAGGTGCGGGAGACCCAGTACTTC
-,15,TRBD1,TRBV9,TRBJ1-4,CASSPRGQGEGKLFF,TGTGCCAGCAGCCCTAGAGGACAGGGGGAGGGAAAACTGTTTTTT
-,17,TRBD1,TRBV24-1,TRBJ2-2,CATSDSTGTGDTGELFF,TGTGCCACCAGTGATTCGACCGGGACAGGGGACACCGGGGAGCTGTTTTTT
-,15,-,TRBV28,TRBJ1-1,CASSGAGAQNTEAFF,TGTGCCAGCAGCGGTGCAGGGGCCCAGAACACTGAAGCTTTCTTT
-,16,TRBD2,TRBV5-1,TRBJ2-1,CASSPLAGGPDNEQFF,TGCGCCAGCAGCCCCCTAGCGGGAGGGCCGGACAATGAGCAGTTCTTC
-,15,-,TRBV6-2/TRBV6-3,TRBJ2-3,CASSYTTGLTDTQYF,TGTGCCAGCAGTTACACAACAGGATTAACAGATACGCAGTATTTT
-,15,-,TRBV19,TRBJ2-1,CASSRQVDSGAEQFF,TGTGCCAGTAGTCGACAGGTCGATTCAGGGGCTGAGCAGTTCTTC
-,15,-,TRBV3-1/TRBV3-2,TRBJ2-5,CASSPHRTVQETQYF,TGTGCCAGCAGCCCACACCGGACAGTCCAAGAGACCCAGTACTTC
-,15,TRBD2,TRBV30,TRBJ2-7,CAWSRTSGVAYEQYF,TGTGCCTGGAGTAGGACTAGCGGGGTCGCCTACGAGCAGTACTTC
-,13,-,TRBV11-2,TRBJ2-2,CASTVRNTGELFF,TGTGCCAGCACCGTCCGGAACACCGGGGAGCTGTTTTTT
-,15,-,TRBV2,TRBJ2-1,CASSDRDILLNEQFF,TGTGCCAGCAGTGATCGTGACATCCTCCTCAATGAGCAGTTCTTC
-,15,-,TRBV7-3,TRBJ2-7,CASSLSSVSSYEQYF,TGTGCCAGCAGCTTAAGCTCGGTGTCCTCCTACGAGCAGTACTTC
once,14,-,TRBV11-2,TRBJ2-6,CASSFRAGANVLTF,TGTGCCAGCAGCTTCCGGGCTGGGGCCAACGTCCTGACTTTC
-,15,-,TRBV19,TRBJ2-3,CASSNGVKGSDTQYF,TGTGCCAGTAGTAACGGAGTTAAAGGATCAGATACGCAGTATTTT
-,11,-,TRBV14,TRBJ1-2,CASSQTKGYTF,TGTGCCAGCAGCCAGACAAAGGGCTACACCTTC
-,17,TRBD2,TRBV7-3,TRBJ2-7,CASSPGLAGPKGYEQYF,TGTGCCAGCAGCCCGGGACTAGCGGGGCCCAAGGGGTACGAGCAGTACTTC
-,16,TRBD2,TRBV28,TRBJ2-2,CASSPWTSGSPGELFF,TGTGCCAGCAGCCCCTGGACTAGCGGGAGCCCCGGGGAGCTGTTTTTT
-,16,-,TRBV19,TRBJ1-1,CASTLEYRAPNTEAFF,TGTGCCAGTACCCTCGAATACAGGGCCCCTAACACTGAAGCTTTCTTT